A selection of T cell receptor beta chains follows, all from one sample in a study of T-cell reconstitution after alpha-beta-depleted transplantation in children. TCRdb used MiXCR to reprocess the PCR reads, holding one entry per CDR3 protein. The table lists fewer than 750,000 distinct CDR3 sequences, 27% of them singletons. This sample comprised PBMCs, obtained before TCRalphabeta/CD19-depleted stem cell transplant. The source of these receptors is a boy under two years old with Wiskott-Aldrich syndrome, due to receive a stem cell transplant. Both conserved end residues are trimmed from each CDR3.

V gene	J gene	CDR3 length	CDR3 protein
TRBV29-1	TRBJ1-2	12	SGGDPYQNYGYT
TRBV15	TRBJ2-7	12	ATSPLAGSNEQY
TRBV12-3/TRBV12-4	TRBJ2-1	13	ASSFVGGTYNEQF
TRBV11-2	TRBJ2-3	14	ASSSRPNGSADTQY
TRBV7-9	TRBJ2-1	14	ASSRMWGSSYNEQF
TRBV10-3	TRBJ1-5	12	AIRSGTGNQPQH
TRBV4-1	TRBJ2-1	15	ASSQDGGIPPDNEQF
TRBV4-1	TRBJ1-1	14	ASSQDPRALNTEAF
TRBV20-1	TRBJ2-7	17	SAQGGGGLAGGGTYEQY
TRBV12-3/TRBV12-4	TRBJ1-1	12	ASWGTRGRAEAF
TRBV5-1	TRBJ2-7	13	ASSSNTGGTYEQY
TRBV4-2	TRBJ2-5	14	ASSQKRSGTQETQY
TRBV20-1	TRBJ2-7	12	SAGADGSSYEQY
TRBV14	TRBJ2-5	12	ASSQVFGKGIQY
TRBV27	TRBJ2-6	15	ASSSLDSVSGANVLT
TRBV5-1	TRBJ1-1	11	ASLGGRNTEAF
TRBV12-3/TRBV12-4	TRBJ1-1	16	ASRDSPGQGPSNGGAF
TRBV18	TRBJ2-5	12	ASSPLSVQETQY
TRBV7-8	TRBJ2-7	12	ASSLSRGAREQY
TRBV5-1	TRBJ2-3	15	ASSLRAVGASKNTQY
TRBV5-6	TRBJ2-2	14	ASSLTNTGGAGELF
TRBV5-1	TRBJ2-1	12	ASSGVLSDNEQF